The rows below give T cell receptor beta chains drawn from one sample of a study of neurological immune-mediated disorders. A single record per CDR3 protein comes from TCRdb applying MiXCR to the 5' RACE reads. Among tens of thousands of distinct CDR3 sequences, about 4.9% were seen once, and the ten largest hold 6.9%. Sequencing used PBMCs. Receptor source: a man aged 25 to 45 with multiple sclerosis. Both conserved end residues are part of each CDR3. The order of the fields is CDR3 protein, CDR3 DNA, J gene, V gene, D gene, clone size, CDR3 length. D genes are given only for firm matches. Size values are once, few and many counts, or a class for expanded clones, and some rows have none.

cdr3_aa: CASSSSTSGGPDTQYF; cdr3_nt: TGCGCCAGCAGCTCTTCGACTAGCGGGGGCCCAGATACGCAGTATTTT; j_call: TRBJ2-3; v_call: TRBV5-1; d_call: TRBD2; clone_size: few; cdr3_length: 16
cdr3_aa: CSVLALNTEAFF; cdr3_nt: TGCAGCGTTCTGGCCCTGAACACTGAAGCTTTCTTT; j_call: TRBJ1-1; v_call: TRBV29-1; d_call: NA; clone_size: many; cdr3_length: 12
cdr3_aa: CASSVEGAYEQYF; cdr3_nt: TGTGCCAGCAGTGTTGAAGGGGCCTACGAGCAGTACTTC; j_call: TRBJ2-7; v_call: TRBV6-1; d_call: NA; clone_size: NA; cdr3_length: 13
cdr3_aa: CASSQDGTSGGEQFF; cdr3_nt: TGTGCCAGCAGCCAAGATGGGACTAGCGGCGGGGAGCAGTTCTTC; j_call: TRBJ2-1; v_call: TRBV3-1; d_call: TRBD2; clone_size: many; cdr3_length: 15
cdr3_aa: CASSLGTGVTYSPLHF; cdr3_nt: TGTGCCAGCAGCTTAGGGACAGGGGTTACCTATTCACCCCTCCACTTT; j_call: TRBJ1-6; v_call: TRBV7-2; d_call: TRBD1; clone_size: NA; cdr3_length: 16
cdr3_aa: CASSPLGQLGLMPQHF; cdr3_nt: TGTGCCAGCAGCCCCTTAGGCCAGCTCGGGTTGATGCCCCAGCATTTT; j_call: TRBJ1-5; v_call: TRBV3-1; d_call: NA; clone_size: many; cdr3_length: 16
cdr3_aa: CSARDGGHTDTQYF; cdr3_nt: TGCAGTGCTAGAGATGGCGGGCACACAGATACGCAGTATTTT; j_call: TRBJ2-3; v_call: TRBV20-1; d_call: NA; clone_size: many; cdr3_length: 14
cdr3_aa: CASSLVSTGADTQYF; cdr3_nt: TGTGCCAGCAGTTTAGTTTCAACAGGGGCAGATACGCAGTATTTT; j_call: TRBJ2-3; v_call: TRBV12-3/TRBV12-4; d_call: TRBD1; clone_size: many; cdr3_length: 15
cdr3_aa: CASSLGRHYGYTF; cdr3_nt: TGTGCCAGCAGCTTGGGACGGCACTATGGCTACACCTTC; j_call: TRBJ1-2; v_call: TRBV5-8; d_call: NA; clone_size: many; cdr3_length: 13
cdr3_aa: CASSLGDRVLYNEQFF; cdr3_nt: TGTGCCAGCAGCTTAGGAGACCGGGTCCTATACAATGAGCAGTTCTTC; j_call: TRBJ2-1; v_call: TRBV7-9; d_call: NA; clone_size: few; cdr3_length: 16
cdr3_aa: CASSPGKEIGGYTF; cdr3_nt: TGCGCCAGCAGCCCGGGAAAGGAGATAGGTGGCTACACCTTC; j_call: TRBJ1-2; v_call: TRBV5-1; d_call: NA; clone_size: NA; cdr3_length: 14
cdr3_aa: CASSSGLATGELFF; cdr3_nt: TGCGCCAGCAGCTCGGGACTAGCGACCGGGGAGCTGTTTTTT; j_call: TRBJ2-2; v_call: TRBV5-1; d_call: TRBD2; clone_size: many; cdr3_length: 14
cdr3_aa: CSARDARRGTGEKLFF; cdr3_nt: TGCAGTGCTAGAGATGCGAGGAGGGGGACAGGAGAAAAACTGTTTTTT; j_call: TRBJ1-4; v_call: TRBV20-1; d_call: TRBD1; clone_size: many; cdr3_length: 16
cdr3_aa: CASTDGVKAGNTIYF; cdr3_nt: TGTGCCAGCACCGACGGGGTTAAGGCTGGAAACACCATATATTTT; j_call: TRBJ1-3; v_call: TRBV25-1; d_call: NA; clone_size: few; cdr3_length: 15
cdr3_aa: CASSPTGTGGAGELFF; cdr3_nt: TGCGCCAGCAGCCCTACCGGGACCGGGGGCGCCGGGGAGCTGTTTTTT; j_call: TRBJ2-2; v_call: TRBV5-1; d_call: NA; clone_size: many; cdr3_length: 16
cdr3_aa: CASSPRRGGNEQYF; cdr3_nt: TGTGCCAGCTCACCACGTAGGGGGGGTAACGAGCAGTACTTC; j_call: TRBJ2-7; v_call: TRBV18; d_call: NA; clone_size: NA; cdr3_length: 14
cdr3_aa: CSVGDSYNEQFF; cdr3_nt: TGCAGCGTGGGGGACAGTTACAATGAGCAGTTCTTC; j_call: TRBJ2-1; v_call: TRBV29-1; d_call: TRBD1; clone_size: many; cdr3_length: 12
cdr3_aa: CASSLAREETQYF; cdr3_nt: TGTGCCAGCAGCTTAGCCCGGGAAGAGACCCAGTACTTC; j_call: TRBJ2-5; v_call: TRBV7-9; d_call: NA; clone_size: many; cdr3_length: 13
cdr3_aa: CSAAPHSNQPQHF; cdr3_nt: TGCAGTGCTGCCCCCCATAGCAATCAGCCCCAGCATTTT; j_call: TRBJ1-5; v_call: TRBV20-1; d_call: NA; clone_size: NA; cdr3_length: 13
cdr3_aa: CASQGGFNQPQHF; cdr3_nt: TGTGCCAGTCAAGGGGGCTTCAATCAGCCCCAGCATTTT; j_call: TRBJ1-5; v_call: TRBV7-9; d_call: TRBD1; clone_size: few; cdr3_length: 13
cdr3_aa: CASSDLGAVFTDTQYF; cdr3_nt: TGCGCCAGCAGCGACTTAGGAGCGGTTTTCACAGATACGCAGTATTTT; j_call: TRBJ2-3; v_call: TRBV5-1; d_call: NA; clone_size: few; cdr3_length: 16
cdr3_aa: CASSARGATGELFF; cdr3_nt: TGTGCCAGCAGCGCCCGGGGGGCCACCGGGGAGCTGTTTTTT; j_call: TRBJ2-2; v_call: TRBV7-2; d_call: NA; clone_size: many; cdr3_length: 14
cdr3_aa: CASSQDESPLAKNIQYF; cdr3_nt: TGTGCCAGCAGCCAAGATGAGTCCCCACTAGCCAAAAACATTCAGTACTTC; j_call: TRBJ2-4; v_call: TRBV3-1; d_call: NA; clone_size: many; cdr3_length: 17
cdr3_aa: CASSLAGQNTGELFF; cdr3_nt: TGCGCCAGCAGCTTGGCTGGACAGAACACCGGGGAGCTGTTTTTT; j_call: TRBJ2-2; v_call: TRBV5-1; d_call: NA; clone_size: many; cdr3_length: 15
cdr3_aa: CSARESIRGNQPQHF; cdr3_nt: TGCAGTGCTAGAGAGAGTATCAGGGGCAATCAGCCCCAGCATTTT; j_call: TRBJ1-5; v_call: TRBV20-1; d_call: NA; clone_size: few; cdr3_length: 15
cdr3_aa: CASSESYEQYF; cdr3_nt: TGTGCCAGCAGTGAATCTTACGAGCAGTACTTC; j_call: TRBJ2-7; v_call: TRBV6-1; d_call: NA; clone_size: many; cdr3_length: 11
cdr3_aa: CASSLAPLRTDTQYF; cdr3_nt: TGTGCCAGCAGTTTAGCCCCACTTCGCACAGATACGCAGTATTTT; j_call: TRBJ2-3; v_call: TRBV12-3/TRBV12-4; d_call: NA; clone_size: many; cdr3_length: 15
cdr3_aa: CASSAPGWRNYGYTF; cdr3_nt: TGTGCCAGCAGCGCCCCAGGGTGGCGGAACTATGGCTACACCTTC; j_call: TRBJ1-2; v_call: TRBV9; d_call: NA; clone_size: many; cdr3_length: 15
cdr3_aa: CASSLSGEDTQYF; cdr3_nt: TGCGCCAGCAGCTTGTCGGGGGAAGATACGCAGTATTTT; j_call: TRBJ2-3; v_call: TRBV5-1; d_call: NA; clone_size: many; cdr3_length: 13
cdr3_aa: CASREQGGHGEKLFF; cdr3_nt: TGTGCCAGCAGGGAACAGGGAGGGCACGGTGAAAAACTGTTTTTT; j_call: TRBJ1-4; v_call: TRBV2; d_call: NA; clone_size: many; cdr3_length: 15
cdr3_aa: CASLRQGWTEAFF; cdr3_nt: TGTGCCAGCCTTCGACAGGGTTGGACTGAAGCTTTCTTT; j_call: TRBJ1-1; v_call: TRBV3-1; d_call: TRBD1; clone_size: many; cdr3_length: 13
cdr3_aa: CASSPLQGTEAFF; cdr3_nt: TGTGCCAGCAGCCCATTACAGGGGACTGAAGCTTTCTTT; j_call: TRBJ1-1; v_call: TRBV7-9; d_call: TRBD1; clone_size: many; cdr3_length: 13
cdr3_aa: CASRRLDLSNQPQHF; cdr3_nt: TGTGCCAGCAGACGCCTGGACCTTAGCAATCAGCCCCAGCATTTT; j_call: TRBJ1-5; v_call: TRBV6-5; d_call: NA; clone_size: many; cdr3_length: 15
cdr3_aa: CASRSEDTQYF; cdr3_nt: TGCGCCAGCAGGAGCGAAGATACGCAGTATTTT; j_call: TRBJ2-3; v_call: TRBV5-1; d_call: NA; clone_size: many; cdr3_length: 11
cdr3_aa: CASSIRPKGSYEQYF; cdr3_nt: TGTGCCAGTAGTATCCGCCCAAAGGGCTCCTACGAGCAGTACTTC; j_call: TRBJ2-7; v_call: TRBV19; d_call: NA; clone_size: many; cdr3_length: 15
cdr3_aa: CSAPPGAGEKLFF; cdr3_nt: TGCAGTGCTCCCCCGGGGGCGGGTGAAAAACTGTTTTTT; j_call: TRBJ1-4; v_call: TRBV20-1; d_call: NA; clone_size: many; cdr3_length: 13
cdr3_aa: CSAYRGSEQYF; cdr3_nt: TGCAGTGCTTACAGGGGGTCGGAGCAGTACTTC; j_call: TRBJ2-7; v_call: TRBV20-1; d_call: TRBD1; clone_size: NA; cdr3_length: 11
cdr3_aa: CSARLRPARPNTEAFF; cdr3_nt: TGCAGCGCCCGATTACGACCAGCCAGACCGAACACTGAAGCTTTCTTT; j_call: TRBJ1-1; v_call: TRBV29-1; d_call: NA; clone_size: many; cdr3_length: 16
cdr3_aa: CASSRNMNTEAFF; cdr3_nt: TGTGCCAGCAGCCGGAACATGAACACTGAAGCTTTCTTT; j_call: TRBJ1-1; v_call: TRBV3-1; d_call: NA; clone_size: few; cdr3_length: 13
cdr3_aa: CASKTGAGELFF; cdr3_nt: TGCGCCAGCAAGACGGGGGCCGGGGAGCTGTTTTTT; j_call: TRBJ2-2; v_call: TRBV4-1; d_call: NA; clone_size: many; cdr3_length: 12
cdr3_aa: CASSLREADTQYF; cdr3_nt: TGTGCCAGCTCACTCCGGGAGGCAGATACGCAGTATTTT; j_call: TRBJ2-3; v_call: TRBV18; d_call: TRBD2; clone_size: few; cdr3_length: 13
cdr3_aa: CASSDRDFNTKAFF; cdr3_nt: TGTGCCAGCAGCGACCGGGACTTCAACACTAAAGCTTTCTTT; j_call: TRBJ1-1; v_call: TRBV7-6; d_call: NA; clone_size: once; cdr3_length: 14
cdr3_aa: CSSLLGTGVSNTEAFF; cdr3_nt: TGCAGCAGCCTTTTAGGGACCGGTGTATCGAACACTGAAGCTTTCTTT; j_call: TRBJ1-1; v_call: TRBV20-1; d_call: NA; clone_size: few; cdr3_length: 16
cdr3_aa: CASSLSRDDGYTF; cdr3_nt: TGTGCCAGCAGCTTATCCAGGGATGATGGCTACACCTTC; j_call: TRBJ1-2; v_call: TRBV7-3; d_call: NA; clone_size: many; cdr3_length: 13
cdr3_aa: CASSEDRGPTDTQYF; cdr3_nt: TGTGCCAGCAGTGAGGACAGGGGGCCCACAGATACGCAGTATTTT; j_call: TRBJ2-3; v_call: TRBV6-1; d_call: TRBD1; clone_size: many; cdr3_length: 15
cdr3_aa: CASTSPWLAGNLRGQYF; cdr3_nt: TGTGCCAGCACCTCGCCTTGGTTAGCGGGGAACCTACGAGGGCAGTACTTC; j_call: TRBJ2-7; v_call: TRBV7-6; d_call: TRBD2; clone_size: NA; cdr3_length: 17
cdr3_aa: CASSHELVPNYGYTF; cdr3_nt: TGTGCCAGCAGCCATGAGCTCGTCCCGAACTATGGCTACACCTTC; j_call: TRBJ1-2; v_call: TRBV5-8; d_call: NA; clone_size: many; cdr3_length: 15